This TCR beta chain originates from a study of T-cell memory formation after mild COVID-19. Findings of the study overall: Balance between CD4 and CD8 was seen in clones contracting day 15 to 85, and a CD4+ lean was seen in later expanders.

The CDR3 runs 16 residues. Germline CDR1 MNHEY, CDR2 SMNVEV (reference sequence). Unmatched junction bases numbered 6, after V lost 3 bases and J lost 7 bases. Each CDR3 protein gets one entry after TCRdb re-called the 5' RACE reads with MiXCR. The profile shows more than 350,000 distinct CDR3 sequences, roughly 15% of them singletons. This clonotype was detected a few times. Its antigen is undetermined. Input material: PBMCs or a T cell subset sorted from them (not recorded which). The chain couples TRBV27 to TRBJ1-4, with TRBD1 identical over 12 bases. The TCR was taken from a man between 18 and 29 years old who had mild COVID-19 (a few samples of this study predate the infection). Cell type and time point are not known. The CDR3 coding sequence is TGTGCCAGCAGTTTGGGGACAGGGGGCTTTCGTGAAAAACTGTTTTTT. Protein: CASSLGTGGFREKLFF.